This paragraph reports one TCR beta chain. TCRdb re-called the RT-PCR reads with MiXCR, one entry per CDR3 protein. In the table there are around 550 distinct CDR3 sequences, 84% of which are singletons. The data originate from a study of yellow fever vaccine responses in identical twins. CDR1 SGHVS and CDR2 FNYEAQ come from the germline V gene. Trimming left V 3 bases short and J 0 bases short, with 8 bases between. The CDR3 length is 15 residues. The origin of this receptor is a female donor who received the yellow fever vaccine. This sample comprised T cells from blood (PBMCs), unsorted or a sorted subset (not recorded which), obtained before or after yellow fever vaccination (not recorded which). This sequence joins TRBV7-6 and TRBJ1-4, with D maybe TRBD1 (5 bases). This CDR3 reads CASSFDRTTNEKLFF. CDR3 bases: TGTGCCAGCAGCTTCGACAGAACAACTAATGAAAAACTGTTTTTT.